These 27 T cell receptor beta chains were all obtained from the same sample, sequenced in a study of blood T cells in healthy people across ages. Through a sample-barcoded 5' primer and a J-beta primer mix, a second PCR was run for 7 to 11 cycles. TCRdb re-analysed the 5' RACE reads in MiXCR, keeping a single row per CDR3 protein. Found here are under 2,000,000 distinct CDR3 sequences, just under 50% of them singletons; the top ten hold roughly 2.1%. Material: blood. The receptors come from a woman in her 40s in good health.

The chain combines TRBV4-3 with TRBJ1-5; D might be TRBD1 (5 bases). Germline values: CDR1 LGHNA, CDR2 YSLEER. CDR3 length equals 17 residues. V was pared by 0 bases and J by 5 bases, with 17 bases between. The DNA for the CDR3 is TGCGCCAGCAGCCAAGATCGTTTTAGGGGAGGGGATCAGCCCCAGCATTTT. Translating gives CASSQDRFRGGDQPQHF.

This clonotype showed up just a few times. This sequence joins TRBV6-4 and TRBJ2-1, with 14 bases matching TRBD2. There are 21 residues in the CDR3. Germline V gene lookup returns CDR1 MRHNA and CDR2 SNTAGT. V shed 8 bases and J 0 bases; nucleotides not matched to a gene: 18. As DNA, the CDR3 is TGTGCCAGCTCGAAAAACTCAGGACTAGCGGGGGGCCGAAGCTCCTACAATGAGCAGTTCTTC. It codes for CASSKNSGLAGGRSSYNEQFF.

This clonotype was counted between two and nine times. This chain joins TRBV5-1 and TRBJ2-1; D ambiguous. Germline CDR1 reads SGHRS; CDR2 reads YFSETQ. The length of the CDR3 is 13 residues. Trimming took off 0 bases at V and 7 bases at J, with 8 bases between the two ends. CDR3 protein: CASSLEWRNEQFF. The DNA of the CDR3 is TGCGCCAGCAGCTTGGAGTGGCGAAATGAGCAGTTCTTC.

V and J are TRBV20-1 and TRBJ2-3, with 7 bases identical to TRBD1. The CDR3 length is 12 residues. Germline V gene data show CDR1 as DFQATT and CDR2 as SNEGSKA (reference sequence). Trimming cost V 5 bases and J 4 bases; bases outside gene matches: 3. The CDR3 protein is CSAYRGSDTQYF. The CDR3 nucleotides read TGCAGTGCTTACAGGGGCTCAGATACGCAGTATTTT.

This clonotype has more than one count but fewer than ten. This chain joins TRBV7-9 and TRBJ2-7; D may be TRBD2 (6 bases). V was pared by 8 bases and J by 4 bases, with 15 bases between. Germline V gene lookup returns CDR1 SEHNR and CDR2 FQNEAQ (reference sequence). The CDR3 has 13 amino acids. The CDR3 region has the DNA TGTGCCAGCGGAGGGGCACATAATTACGAGCAGTACTTC. Translation: CASGGAHNYEQYF.

This sequence joins TRBV27 and TRBJ2-7; 10 nucleotides agree with TRBD1. The CDR3 sequence is 17 residues long. Germline assignment: CDR1 MNHEY and CDR2 SMNVEV (reference sequence). The junction had 18 bases not matched to a gene; V was cut back by 3 bases and J by 10 bases. CDR3 region: CASSFSPGTGEGSAQYF. The CDR3 DNA sequence: TGTGCCAGCAGTTTTAGTCCGGGGACAGGGGAAGGTTCGGCCCAGTACTTC.

The CDR3 loop reads CASSLRSRSSYNSPLHF. The CDR3 bases are TGTGCCAGCAGCTTACGCTCAAGGAGCTCCTATAATTCACCCCTCCACTTT. This chain connects TRBV7-2 to TRBJ1-6; D is unclear. The CDR3 is 17 amino acids. Between the trimmed V and J ends, which lost 2 bases and 0 bases, there was a span of 11 bases. Germline loops: CDR1 SGHTA, CDR2 FQGNSA. The full variable domain, rest sourced from reference TRBV7-2 and TRBJ1-6, is GAGVSQSPSNKVTEKGKDVELRCDPISGHTALYWYRQSLGQGLEFLIYFQGNSAPDKSGLPSDRFSAERTGGSVSTLTIQRTQQEDSAVYLCASSLRSRSSYNSPLHFGNGTRLTVT.

A single count supports this clonotype. The chain couples TRBV7-3 to TRBJ2-1; TRBD1 might be the D (6 bases). V was pared by 1 base and J by 5 bases, with 9 bases between. CDR3 length: 14 amino acids. The germline gives CDR1 SGHTA, CDR2 FQGTGA. The CDR3 DNA sequence: TGTGCCAGCAGCTTAAATTACAGGGACAATGAGCAGTTCTTC. This gives the protein CASSLNYRDNEQFF.

The rearrangement links TRBV4-2 to TRBJ2-4; 8 nucleotides line up with TRBD2. The length of the CDR3 is 15 residues. The germline V gene has CDR1 LGHNA and CDR2 YNFKEQ. Germline trimming cut 2 bases from V and 9 bases from J; bases unmatched to any gene: 9. This chain's CDR3 is CASSQSAGTRSIQYF. DNA of the CDR3: TGTGCCAGCAGCCAAAGTGCCGGGACTAGGAGCATTCAGTACTTC.

This clonotype was seen a few times. The chain is built from TRBV3-1 and TRBJ1-2; 7 nucleotides line up with TRBD1. V shed 0 bases, J shed 1 base, and the junction held 5 bases outside the gene matches. The length of the CDR3 is 16 residues. The germline V gene encodes CDR1 LGHDT and CDR2 YNNKEL (reference sequence). The CDR3 DNA is TGTGCCAGCAGCCAAGATATGGGACAGCTTAACTATGGCTACACCTTC. This codes for CASSQDMGQLNYGYTF.

This clonotype was seen more than once but under ten times. The rearrangement links TRBV2 to TRBJ2-7, with unresolved D. Looked up from germline, CDR1 is SNHLY and CDR2 is FYNNEI. The V and J ends lost 6 bases and 4 bases respectively, with 10 bases between them. The CDR3 loop spans 12 amino acids. In DNA form, the CDR3 reads TGTGCCAGCAGACTATTGGGGTACGAGCAGTACTTC. Its translation is CASRLLGYEQYF.

The chain recombines TRBV25-1 with TRBJ1-4; D is unclear. The V gene lost 4 bases and the J gene lost 8 bases, with 17 bases spanning the gap. The V gene's germline CDR1 is MGHDK and CDR2 SYGVNS. The CDR3 is made up of 15 amino acids. CDR3 region: CASSGSTALGEKLFF. In DNA, the CDR3 is TGTGCCAGCAGTGGATCGACGGCGCTAGGAGAAAAACTGTTTTTT.

This chain uses TRBV4-3 with TRBJ2-1, with D possibly called TRBD1 or TRBD2 (5 bases each). This CDR3 region has 17 residues. Germline loops: CDR1 LGHNA, CDR2 YSLEER. Trimming left V 1 base short and J 4 bases short, with 17 bases between. The CDR3 nucleotides are TGCGCCAGCAGCCAAGGGGGGTCATTCGACCGATACAATGAGCAGTTCTTC. Protein sequence: CASSQGGSFDRYNEQFF.

With respect to this clonotype: A read error may explain this, as a much larger clone is one base away. The chain recombines TRBV25-1 with TRBJ1-2; the D gene is possibly TRBD1 (5 bases). V lost 6 bases and J 8 bases, leaving 13 bases between the germline ends. From germline, CDR1 is MGHDK and CDR2 SYGVNS. The CDR3 is 12 amino acids. The chain's CDR3 is CASRAGAGGYTF. The CDR3, as DNA: TGTGCCAGCAGGGCCGGGGCGGGGGGCTACACCTTC.

The chain links TRBV20-1 to TRBJ2-3; D is undetermined. The CDR3 totals 15 residues. The V gene's germline CDR1 is DFQATT and CDR2 SNEGSKA (reference sequence). Trimming took 0 bases from V and 3 from J, leaving 13 bases between them. The CDR3 is CSARDLRGGTDTQYF. CDR3 sequence (DNA): TGCAGTGCTAGAGATTTAAGAGGTGGTACAGATACGCAGTATTTT.

The rearrangement links TRBV4-3 to TRBJ1-2; weak D call: TRBD1 (5 bases). This CDR3 region has 16 residues. Germline V gene sequence: CDR1 LGHNA, CDR2 YSLEER. Trimming removed 0 bases at V and 1 base at J, with 12 bases between. CDR3 nucleotide sequence: TGCGCCAGCAGCCAAGATTGGGACGCTCTTAACTATGGCTACACCTTC. Translation: CASSQDWDALNYGYTF.

The V call is TRBV18, the J call TRBJ2-5; D is unclear. The J call may be in error: the DNA end matches TRBJ2-7 better. Germline values: CDR1 KGHSH, CDR2 LQKENI. This CDR3 region has 14 residues. CDR3 coding DNA: TGTGCCAGCTCACCCATGGACGTACTGTACGAGCAGTACTTC. This translates into CASSPMDVLYEQYF.

The gene calls are TRBV4-3 and TRBJ1-6; possibly TRBD1 for D (5 bases). CDR3 length equals 18 residues. The germline V gene has CDR1 LGHNA and CDR2 YSLEER. Trimming left V 3 bases short and J 0 bases short, with 15 bases between. The CDR3 region has the DNA TGCGCCAGCAGCCAGCTCGACAGCGGAAGCTCCTATAATTCACCCCTCCACTTT. It codes for CASSQLDSGSSYNSPLHF.

This clonotype appeared a few times. This sequence joins TRBV20-1 and TRBJ1-5, with D possibly being TRBD1 (5 bases). The ends were cut back, 5 bases at V and 7 bases at J, with 15 bases in the middle. Germline CDR1 is DFQATT and CDR2 is SNEGSKA (reference sequence). This CDR3 region has 13 residues. This chain's CDR3 is CSAASGGEQPQHF. CDR3 sequence (DNA): TGCAGTGCTGCTTCAGGAGGGGAGCAGCCCCAGCATTTT.

The V gene is TRBV12-5, the J gene TRBJ2-1, with unresolved D. Trimming removed 4 bases from V and 8 bases from J, with 15 bases in between. CDR1 LGHNT and CDR2 FRNRAP come from the germline V gene. CDR3 size: 14 residues. DNA of the CDR3: TGTGCTAGTGGTTCCTCCGTGGGGTTCCATGAGCAGTTCTTC. Its translation is CASGSSVGFHEQFF. Full variable domain (missing parts from reference TRBV12-5 and TRBJ2-1): DARVTQTPRHKVTEMGQEVTMRCQPILGHNTVFWYRQTMMQGLELLAYFRNRAPLDDSGMPKDRFSAEMPDATLATLKIQPSEPRDSAVYFCASGSSVGFHEQFFGPGTRLTVL.

In regard to this clonotype: The junction departs from the called germline gene at one end, perhaps through a read error. This chain connects TRBV12-3 or TRBV12-4 to TRBJ2-7; D gene uncertain. CDR3 length: 13 residues. CDR3 sequence reads: CAGSLRATYEQYF. CDR3 in DNA: TGTGCCGGCAGTTTAAGGGCTACCTACGAGCAGTACTTC.

The chain has TRBV29-1 and TRBJ1-2; maybe TRBD1 (6 bases). The CDR3 contains 13 residues. The V gene's germline CDR1 is SQVTM and CDR2 ANQGSEA. V was clipped by 2 bases and J by 3 bases, with 10 bases between them. CDR3 in DNA: TGCAGCGTTGAATCCGGGACATACTATGGCTACACCTTC. It codes for CSVESGTYYGYTF.

The rearrangement links TRBV5-1 to TRBJ1-1; D perhaps matches TRBD1 (6 bases). The germline CDR1 and CDR2 sequences are SGHRS and YFSETQ. The CDR3 is 15 amino acids. Between the trimmed V and J ends, which lost 4 bases and 2 bases, there was a span of 15 bases. The chain's CDR3 is CASSHGQTHNTEAFF. In nucleotides, the CDR3 is TGCGCCAGCAGCCACGGACAGACCCACAACACTGAAGCTTTCTTT.

The gene calls are TRBV5-6 and TRBJ2-1; TRBD2 is a possible D gene (7 bases). The CDR3 is 16 amino acids. Deletions cut 4 bases from V and 5 bases from J, with 19 bases between. CDR1 SGHDT and CDR2 YYEEEE come from the germline V gene. For the CDR3, the DNA is TGTGCCAGCAGCCGTGGGGGGGCCTTGGGTAACAATGAGCAGTTCTTC. Amino acids: CASSRGGALGNNEQFF.

The sample holds a few counts of this clonotype. The chain employs TRBV4-3 and TRBJ2-7; D uncertain. The CDR3 loop spans 14 amino acids. V shed 1 base and J shed 2 bases, with 9 bases lying between them. Germline lookup yields CDR1 LGHNA and CDR2 YSLEER. CDR3 sequence: CASSQASVTYEQYF. Here the CDR3 DNA reads TGCGCCAGCAGCCAAGCATCCGTAACCTACGAGCAGTACTTC.

This chain joins TRBV6-2 or TRBV6-3 and TRBJ2-5; 11 nucleotides line up with TRBD2. CDR1 is MNHEY and CDR2 is SVGEGT in the germline V gene. The CDR3 is 19 residues long. V lost 1 base to trimming and J lost 1 base; unmatched junction nucleotides: 11. The CDR3 reads CASSYLIAGGKPSQETQYF. In DNA, the CDR3 is TGTGCCAGCAGTTACTTGATAGCGGGGGGGAAGCCGAGCCAAGAGACCCAGTACTTC.

The CDR3 is CATSVRTSGATQYF. The CDR3, as DNA: TGTGCCACCAGCGTCCGGACTAGCGGGGCTACGCAGTATTTT. This chain uses TRBV15 with TRBJ2-3; 12 bases match TRBD2. The germline V gene encodes CDR1 LNHNV and CDR2 YYDKDF (reference sequence). J gave up 8 bases and V 5 bases, and 5 bases lay outside the gene matches. The CDR3 totals 14 residues.